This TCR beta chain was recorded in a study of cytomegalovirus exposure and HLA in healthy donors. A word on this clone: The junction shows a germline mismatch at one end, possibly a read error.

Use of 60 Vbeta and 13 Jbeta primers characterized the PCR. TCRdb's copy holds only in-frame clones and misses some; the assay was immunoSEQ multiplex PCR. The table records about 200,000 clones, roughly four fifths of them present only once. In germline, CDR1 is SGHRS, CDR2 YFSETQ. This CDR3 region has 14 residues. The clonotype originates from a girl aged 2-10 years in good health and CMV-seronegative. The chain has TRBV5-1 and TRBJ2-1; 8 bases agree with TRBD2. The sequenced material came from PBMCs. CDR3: CASGLGVAGNEQFF. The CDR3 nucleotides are TGCGCCAGCGGCTTGGGGGTAGCGGGGAATGAGCAGTTCTTC.